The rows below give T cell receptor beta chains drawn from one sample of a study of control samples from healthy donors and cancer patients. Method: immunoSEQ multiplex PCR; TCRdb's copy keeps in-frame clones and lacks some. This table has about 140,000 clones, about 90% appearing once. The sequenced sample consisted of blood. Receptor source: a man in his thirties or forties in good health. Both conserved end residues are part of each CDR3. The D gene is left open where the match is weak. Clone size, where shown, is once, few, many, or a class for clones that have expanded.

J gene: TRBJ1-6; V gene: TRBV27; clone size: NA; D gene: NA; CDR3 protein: CASSLSSAVEYNSPLHF; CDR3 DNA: TGTGCCAGCAGTTTATCGAGTGCAGTAGAATATAATTCACCCCTCCACTTT
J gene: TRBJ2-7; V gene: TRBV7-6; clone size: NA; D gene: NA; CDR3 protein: CASSLTGDPIHEQYF; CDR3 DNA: TGTGCCAGCAGCTTAACAGGAGATCCTATCCACGAGCAGTACTTC
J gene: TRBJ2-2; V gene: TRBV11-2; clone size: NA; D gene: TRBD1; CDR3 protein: CASSLGTGTGELFF; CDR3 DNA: TGTGCCAGCAGCTTAGGGACAGGCACCGGGGAGCTGTTTTTT
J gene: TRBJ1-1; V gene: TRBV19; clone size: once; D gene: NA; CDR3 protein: CASSKVRDTEAFF; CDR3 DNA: TGTGCCAGTAGTAAGGTCAGGGACACTGAAGCTTTCTTT
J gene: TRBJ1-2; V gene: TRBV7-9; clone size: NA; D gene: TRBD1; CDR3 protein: CASSNPPGQSMDGYTF; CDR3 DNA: TGTGCCAGCAGTAACCCCCCGGGACAGAGTATGGATGGCTACACCTTC
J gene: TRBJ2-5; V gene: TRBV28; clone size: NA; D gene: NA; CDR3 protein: CASSSLGGAKETQYF; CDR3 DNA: TGTGCCAGCAGCTCACTGGGGGGGGCGAAGGAGACCCAGTACTTC
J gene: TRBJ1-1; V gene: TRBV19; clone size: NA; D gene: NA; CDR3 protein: CASSEDQDTEAFF; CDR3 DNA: TGTGCCAGTAGTGAGGACCAAGACACTGAAGCTTTCTTT
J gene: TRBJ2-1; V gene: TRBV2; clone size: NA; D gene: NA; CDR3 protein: CASSVGSSYNEQFF; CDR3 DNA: TGTGCCAGCAGTGTCGGCAGCTCCTACAATGAGCAGTTCTTC
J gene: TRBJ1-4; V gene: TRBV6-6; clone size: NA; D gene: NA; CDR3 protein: CASATESNEKLFF; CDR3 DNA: TGTGCCAGCGCAACAGAGAGTAATGAAAAACTGTTTTTT
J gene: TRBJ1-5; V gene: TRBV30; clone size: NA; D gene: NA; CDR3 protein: CAWSVFQPQHF; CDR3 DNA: TGTGCCTGGAGTGTATTTCAGCCCCAGCATTTT
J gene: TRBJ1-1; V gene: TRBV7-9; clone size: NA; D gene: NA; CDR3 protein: CASSGRVNTEAFF; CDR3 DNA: TGTGCCAGCAGCGGCAGAGTGAACACTGAAGCTTTCTTT
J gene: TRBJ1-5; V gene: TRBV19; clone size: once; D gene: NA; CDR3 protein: CASSYLGTSNQPQHF; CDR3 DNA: TGTGCCAGTAGTTACCTCGGGACAAGCAATCAGCCCCAGCATTTT
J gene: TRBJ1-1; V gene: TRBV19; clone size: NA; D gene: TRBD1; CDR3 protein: CASSSQGGNTEAFF; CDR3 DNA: TGTGCCAGTAGTTCCCAGGGGGGTAACACTGAAGCTTTCTTT
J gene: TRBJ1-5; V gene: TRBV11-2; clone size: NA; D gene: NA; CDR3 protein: CASSLSGKRGLGQPQHF; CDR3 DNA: TGTGCCAGCAGTTTAAGTGGGAAGCGGGGCTTAGGTCAGCCCCAGCATTTT
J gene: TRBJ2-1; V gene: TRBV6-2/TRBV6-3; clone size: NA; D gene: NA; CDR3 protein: CASSYSTDYNEQFF; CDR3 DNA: TGTGCCAGCAGTTACTCGACGGACTATAATGAGCAGTTCTTC
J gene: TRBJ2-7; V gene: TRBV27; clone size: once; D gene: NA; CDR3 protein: CASSLGRGTYEQYF; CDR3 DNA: TGTGCCAGCAGTTTAGGCAGGGGAACCTACGAGCAGTACTTC
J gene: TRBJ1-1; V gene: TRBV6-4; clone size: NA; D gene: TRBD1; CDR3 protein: CASSAGTGTAEAFF; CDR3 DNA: TGTGCCAGCAGCGCCGGGACAGGGACGGCTGAAGCTTTCTTT
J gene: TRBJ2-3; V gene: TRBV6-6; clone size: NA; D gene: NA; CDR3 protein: CASSRSSGTDTQYF; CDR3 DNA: TGTGCCAGCAGTCGATCTTCGGGCACAGATACGCAGTATTTT
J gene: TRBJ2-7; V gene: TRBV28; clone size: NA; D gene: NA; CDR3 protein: CASIDRSSYEQYF; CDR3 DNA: TGTGCCAGCATCGACAGGAGCTCCTACGAGCAGTACTTC
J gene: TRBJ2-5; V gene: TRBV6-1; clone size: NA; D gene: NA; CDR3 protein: CASSEQGGEETQYF; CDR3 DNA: TGTGCCAGCAGTGAACAGGGGGGGGAAGAGACCCAGTACTTC
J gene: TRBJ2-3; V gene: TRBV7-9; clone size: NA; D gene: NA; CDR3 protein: CASSFFATDTQYF; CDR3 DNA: TGTGCCAGCAGCTTTTTTGCCACAGATACGCAGTATTTT
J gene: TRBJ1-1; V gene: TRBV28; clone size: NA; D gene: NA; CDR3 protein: CASSLDGRAFF; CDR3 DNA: TGTGCCAGCAGTTTAGATGGGAGAGCTTTCTTT
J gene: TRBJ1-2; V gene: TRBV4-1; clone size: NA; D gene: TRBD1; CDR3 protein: CASSHGRTGVGDGYTF; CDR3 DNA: TGCGCCAGCAGCCACGGAAGGACAGGGGTTGGGGATGGCTACACCTTC
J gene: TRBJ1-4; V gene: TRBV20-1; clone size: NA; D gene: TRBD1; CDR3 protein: CSASPGGVEKLFF; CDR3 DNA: TGCAGTGCTAGTCCAGGGGGCGTCGAAAAACTGTTTTTT
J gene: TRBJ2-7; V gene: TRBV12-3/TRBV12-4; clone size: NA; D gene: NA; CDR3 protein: CASSVGPSYEQYF; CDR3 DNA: TGTGCCAGCAGTGTAGGCCCGTCCTACGAGCAGTACTTC
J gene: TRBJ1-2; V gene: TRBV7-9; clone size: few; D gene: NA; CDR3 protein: CASSGGSGNYGYTF; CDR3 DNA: TGTGCCAGCAGCGGCGGATCCGGGAACTATGGCTACACCTTC
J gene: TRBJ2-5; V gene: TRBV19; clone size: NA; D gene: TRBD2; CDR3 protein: CASSYGTSQGETQYF; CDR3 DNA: TGTGCCAGTTCATACGGGACTAGCCAGGGGGAGACCCAGTACTTC
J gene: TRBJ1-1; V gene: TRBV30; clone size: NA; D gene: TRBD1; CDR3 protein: CAWSPDRDTEAFF; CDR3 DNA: TGTGCCTGGAGTCCTGACAGGGACACTGAAGCTTTCTTT
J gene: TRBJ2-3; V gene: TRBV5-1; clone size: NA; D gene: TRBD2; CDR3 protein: CASSGSGATDTQYF; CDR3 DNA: TGCGCCAGCAGCGGTAGCGGGGCCACAGATACGCAGTATTTT
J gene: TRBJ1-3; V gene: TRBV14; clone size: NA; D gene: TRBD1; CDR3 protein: CASSFGQGSGNTIYF; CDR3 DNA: TGTGCCAGCAGCTTCGGACAGGGCTCTGGAAACACCATATATTTT
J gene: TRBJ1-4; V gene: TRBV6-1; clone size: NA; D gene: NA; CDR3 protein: CASSEFRQIRNEKLFF; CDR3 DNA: TGTGCCAGCAGTGAATTCCGACAAATAAGAAATGAAAAACTGTTTTTT
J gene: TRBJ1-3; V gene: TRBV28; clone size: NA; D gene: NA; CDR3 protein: CASSRAFSGNTIYF; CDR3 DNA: TGTGCCAGCAGTAGGGCCTTCTCTGGAAACACCATATATTTT
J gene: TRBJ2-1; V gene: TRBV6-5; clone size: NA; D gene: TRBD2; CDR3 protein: CASTFSGGPGNEQFF; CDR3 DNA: TGTGCCAGCACGTTTAGCGGGGGCCCGGGGAATGAGCAGTTCTTC
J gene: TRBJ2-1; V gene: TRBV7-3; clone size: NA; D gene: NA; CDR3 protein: CASSLNRGRGRNEQFF; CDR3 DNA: TGTGCCAGCAGCTTAAATAGGGGCAGGGGGAGGAATGAGCAGTTCTTC
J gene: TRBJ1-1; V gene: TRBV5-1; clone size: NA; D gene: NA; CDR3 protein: CASSLTIRDGAFF; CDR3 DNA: TGCGCCAGCAGCTTGACTATTCGGGACGGAGCTTTCTTT
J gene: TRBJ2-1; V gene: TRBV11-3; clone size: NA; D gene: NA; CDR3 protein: CASSPTTISYNEQFF; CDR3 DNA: TGTGCCAGCAGCCCTACTACGATCTCCTACAATGAGCAGTTCTTC
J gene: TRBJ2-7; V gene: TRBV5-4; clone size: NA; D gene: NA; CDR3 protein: CASRVWGGLSHEQYF; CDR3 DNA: TGTGCCAGCAGGGTTTGGGGGGGCCTATCCCACGAGCAGTACTTC
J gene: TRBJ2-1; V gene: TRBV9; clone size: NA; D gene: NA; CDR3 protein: CASSVEGSYNEQFF; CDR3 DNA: TGTGCCAGCAGCGTAGAAGGCTCCTACAATGAGCAGTTCTTC